The clone carrying this T cell receptor beta chain was picked up one time. Germline CDR1 and CDR2: PRHDT and FYEKMQ (reference sequence). CDR3 length: 16 amino acids. V lost 5 bases to trimming and J lost 2 bases; unmatched junction nucleotides: 8. The data derive from a study of shared T cell receptors in the human thymus. Assay: immunoSEQ multiplex PCR; the TCRdb copy retains only in-frame clones and omits some. The sample yields 650,000 to 950,000 clones, approximately 85% seen once. These sequences were also reported in another study, on human thymus T cells.

The chain carries TRBV13 and TRBJ2-3; TRBD1 agrees at 9 bases. The source material was thymocytes. The TCR was taken from a girl less than two years old with a congenital heart defect. The CDR3 DNA is TGTGCCAGCAGCGAGAGACAGGGGGGTTCCACAGATACGCAGTATTTT. Protein product: CASSERQGGSTDTQYF.